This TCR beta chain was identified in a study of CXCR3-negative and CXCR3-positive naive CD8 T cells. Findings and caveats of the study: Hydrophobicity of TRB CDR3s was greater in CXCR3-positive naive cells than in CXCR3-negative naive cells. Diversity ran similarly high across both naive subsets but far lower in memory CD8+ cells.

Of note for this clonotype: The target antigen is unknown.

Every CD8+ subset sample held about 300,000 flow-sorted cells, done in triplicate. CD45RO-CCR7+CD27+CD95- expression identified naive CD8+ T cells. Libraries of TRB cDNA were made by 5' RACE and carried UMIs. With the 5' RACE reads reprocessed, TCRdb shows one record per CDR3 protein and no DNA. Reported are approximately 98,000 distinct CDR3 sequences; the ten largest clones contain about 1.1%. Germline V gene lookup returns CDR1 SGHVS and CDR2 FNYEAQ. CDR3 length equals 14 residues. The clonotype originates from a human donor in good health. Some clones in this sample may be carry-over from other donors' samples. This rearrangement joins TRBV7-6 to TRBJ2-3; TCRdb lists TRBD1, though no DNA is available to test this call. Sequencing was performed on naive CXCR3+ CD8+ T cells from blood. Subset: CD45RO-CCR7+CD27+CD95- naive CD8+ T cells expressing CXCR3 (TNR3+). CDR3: CASRRRGGTDTQYF.